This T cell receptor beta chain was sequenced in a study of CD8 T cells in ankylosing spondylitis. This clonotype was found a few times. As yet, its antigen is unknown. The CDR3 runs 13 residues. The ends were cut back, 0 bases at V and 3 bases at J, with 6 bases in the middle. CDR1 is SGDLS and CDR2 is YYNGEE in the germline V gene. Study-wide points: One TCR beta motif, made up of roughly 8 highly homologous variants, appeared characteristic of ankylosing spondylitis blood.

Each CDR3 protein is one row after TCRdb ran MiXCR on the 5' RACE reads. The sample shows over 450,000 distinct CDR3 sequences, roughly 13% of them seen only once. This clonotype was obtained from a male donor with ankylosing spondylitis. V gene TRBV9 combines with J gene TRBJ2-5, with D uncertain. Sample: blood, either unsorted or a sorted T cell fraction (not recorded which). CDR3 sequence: CASSVGGEETQYF. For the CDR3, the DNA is TGTGCCAGCAGCGTAGGGGGTGAAGAGACCCAGTACTTC.